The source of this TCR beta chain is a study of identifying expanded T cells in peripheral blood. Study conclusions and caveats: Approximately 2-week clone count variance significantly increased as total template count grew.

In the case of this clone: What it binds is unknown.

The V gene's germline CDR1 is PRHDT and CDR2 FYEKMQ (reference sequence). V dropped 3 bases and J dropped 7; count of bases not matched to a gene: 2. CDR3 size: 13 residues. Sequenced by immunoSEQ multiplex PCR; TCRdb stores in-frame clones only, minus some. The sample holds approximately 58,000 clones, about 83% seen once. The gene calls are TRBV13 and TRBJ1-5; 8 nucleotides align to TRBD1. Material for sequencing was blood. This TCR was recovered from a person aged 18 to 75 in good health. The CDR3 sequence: CASSLDRAQPQHF. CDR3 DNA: TGTGCCAGCAGCTTGGACAGGGCCCAGCCCCAGCATTTT.